This T cell receptor (beta chain) comes out of a study of shared clonotypes between healthy human individuals. The repertoire was sequenced with immunoSEQ multiplex PCR; TCRdb's copy has only in-frame clones and lacks some. The table lists about 2 million clones, about 95% of them singletons. Germline CDR1 reads SGHAT; CDR2 reads FQNNGV. V was pared by 1 base and J by 4 bases, with 17 bases between. The CDR3 covers 17 residues. Only CD45RO-negative cells positively selected for CCR7 counted as naive CD8 cells, so terminally differentiated effector memory CD45RA+ cells were excluded. The TCR comes from a young man in good health. The source material was naive CD8+ T cells sorted from blood. The chain combines TRBV11-2 with TRBJ2-1; tentatively, D is TRBD1 (6 bases). CDR3 region: CASSLGLDTGIYNEQFF. CDR3 nucleotide sequence: TGTGCCAGCAGCTTAGGGTTGGACACAGGGATATACAATGAGCAGTTCTTC. The full variable domain, rest sourced from reference TRBV11-2 and TRBJ2-1, is EAGVAQSPRYKIIEKRQSVAFWCNPISGHATLYWYQQILGQGPKLLIQFQNNGVVDDSQLPKDRFSAERLKGVDSTLKIQPAKLEDSAVYLCASSLGLDTGIYNEQFFGPGTRLTVL.